The 26 T cell receptor beta chains in this list originate from one sample, sequenced in a study of cytomegalovirus exposure and HLA in healthy donors. This PCR relied on a set of 60 Vbeta primers and 13 Jbeta primers. The data were produced by immunoSEQ multiplex PCR, yet TCRdb's version contains in-frame clones alone and is incomplete. The sample holds about 200,000 clones, approximately 79% seen once. The sequenced sample consisted of PBMCs. Source of these receptors: a man aged 45-65 years in good health and CMV-seronegative.

This chain joins TRBV5-1 and TRBJ2-2; D ambiguous. Germline lookup yields CDR1 SGHRS and CDR2 YFSETQ. The CDR3 runs to 15 residues. The V gene lost 7 bases and the J gene lost 1 base, with 14 bases spanning the gap. This CDR3 reads CASLLSPGNTGELFF. CDR3 sequence (DNA): TGCGCCAGCCTCCTATCTCCGGGGAACACCGGGGAGCTGTTTTTT.

The rearrangement joins TRBV7-2 to TRBJ1-5; D might be TRBD1 (6 bases). The germline gives CDR1 SGHTA, CDR2 FQGNSA. V dropped 3 bases and J dropped 0 bases, with 15 bases sitting between them. CDR3 length equals 17 residues. The CDR3 bases are TGTGCCAGCAGCTTTAAAGGGACACACGATAGCAATCAGCCCCAGCATTTT. It yields the protein CASSFKGTHDSNQPQHF.

The chain links TRBV5-1 to TRBJ2-1, with 10 bases that match TRBD2. The CDR3 is 20 residues long. Germline assignment: CDR1 SGHRS and CDR2 YFSETQ. With 3 bases clipped from V and 9 bases from J, the junction kept 24 bases outside the gene matches. In DNA form, the CDR3 reads TGCGCCAGCAGCTATCTTGGGCGGTCACTAAGCGGGAGGGCCGGGGGTGAGCAGTTCTTC. It specifies CASSYLGRSLSGRAGGEQFF.

The V call is TRBV12-2, the J call TRBJ2-7; the table gives TRBD2 as D, unverified against the DNA. TRBV12-2 is annotated as a pseudogene. The length of the CDR3 is 17 residues. The CDR3 sequence is CASRSLQTSGLSYEQYF. The CDR3 bases are TGTGCAAGTCGCTCCCTCCAGACTAGCGGGTTATCCTACGAGCAGTACTTC.

This clone came up a few times. J is TRBJ1-3 and V is TRBV19; TRBD1 matches at 7 bases. Per the germline V gene, CDR1 is LNHDA and CDR2 is SQIVND (reference sequence). The V segment lost 7 bases and the J segment 4 bases; nucleotides outside the gene matches: 13. The CDR3 consists of 16 residues. CDR3 amino acids: CASTPAGQFSGNTIYF. The CDR3, as DNA: TGTGCCAGTACCCCGGCGGGACAGTTTTCCGGAAACACCATATATTTT.

The V and J genes are TRBV7-2 and TRBJ2-1; D is uncertain. The length of the CDR3 is 15 residues. Germline V gene lookup returns CDR1 SGHTA and CDR2 FQGNSA. V gave up 0 bases and J gave up 2 bases, with 8 bases separating them. As DNA, the CDR3 is TGTGCCAGCAGCTTAGCCCGTACAGCCTACAATGAGCAGTTCTTC. Translated: CASSLARTAYNEQFF.

A remark on this clone: This sample includes further DNA sequences coding for the same CDR3. This chain links TRBV11-2 with TRBJ2-7; TRBD2 matches at 8 bases. J gave up 6 bases and V 2 bases, and 6 bases lay outside the gene matches. Germline V gene lookup returns CDR1 SGHAT and CDR2 FQNNGV. The CDR3 length is 14 residues. CDR3 nucleotide sequence: TGTGCCAGCAGCTTAAACCCGGGAGGGCCCGAGCAGTACTTC. Translated: CASSLNPGGPEQYF. Looking up the rest from reference TRBV11-2 and TRBJ2-7 gives the full variable domain: EAGVAQSPRYKIIEKRQSVAFWCNPISGHATLYWYQQILGQGPKLLIQFQNNGVVDDSQLPKDRFSAERLKGVDSTLKIQPAKLEDSAVYLCASSLNPGGPEQYFGPGTRLTVT.

This clone was detected only a few times. The chain carries TRBV7-9 and TRBJ2-1, with 10 bases fitting TRBD1. V shed 5 bases and J 5 bases; nucleotides not matched to a gene: 9. CDR1 is SEHNR and CDR2 is FQNEAQ in the germline V gene (reference sequence). This CDR3 contains 16 residues. CDR3 DNA sequence: TGTGCCAGCAGCCAGTCCGACAGGGGGCCCCACAATGAGCAGTTCTTC. It encodes CASSQSDRGPHNEQFF.

The V gene is TRBV30, the J gene TRBJ2-7, with D possibly being TRBD1 (6 bases). Germline CDR1 GTSNPN, CDR2 SVGIG (reference sequence). CDR3 length: 12 amino acids. V shed 5 bases and J shed 6 bases, with 14 bases lying between them. CDR3 sequence (DNA): TGTGCCTGGGGGGGCGGGTCTACCGAGCAGTACTTC. Translation: CAWGGGSTEQYF.

The chain recombines TRBV28 with TRBJ1-2; 11 positions match TRBD1. The CDR3 runs 16 residues. Per germline, CDR1 MDHEN and CDR2 SYDVKM. Losses at the gene ends were 3 bases for V and 7 bases for J; bases not matched to a gene: 10. CDR3 coding DNA: TGTGCCAGCAGTTTGGGACAGGGGGGGCGGGTCAGTGGCTACACCTTC. Protein sequence: CASSLGQGGRVSGYTF.

V gene TRBV9 combines with J gene TRBJ2-5; 7 positions agree with TRBD1. The CDR3 consists of 14 residues. CDR1 is SGDLS, CDR2 YYNGEE, per germline. Trimming at V came to 3 bases and at J to 3 bases, leaving 5 bases not matched to a gene. CDR3 protein: CASSAGTVKETQYF. In DNA form, the CDR3 reads TGTGCCAGCAGCGCCGGGACAGTTAAAGAGACCCAGTACTTC. Full variable domain (outside the CDR3, taken from reference TRBV9 and TRBJ2-5): DSGVTQTPKHLITATGQRVTLRCSPRSGDLSVYWYQQSLDQGLQFLIQYYNGEERAKGNILERFSAQQFPDLHSELNLSSLELGDSALYFCASSAGTVKETQYFGPGTRLLVL.

This chain joins TRBV27 and TRBJ1-5; TRBD1 might be the D (6 bases). Germline CDR1 is MNHEY and CDR2 is SMNVEV (reference sequence). The CDR3 length is 15 residues. Between the trimmed V and J ends, which lost 6 bases and 1 base, there was a span of 13 bases. The CDR3 sequence: CASRPDSLSNQPQHF. The CDR3 DNA sequence: TGTGCCAGCAGACCGGACAGCCTGAGCAATCAGCCCCAGCATTTT.

This clone was detected once. J is TRBJ1-1 and V is TRBV5-5; 10 bases fit TRBD1. The germline V gene encodes CDR1 SGHKS and CDR2 YYEKEE (reference sequence). V lost 3 bases and J lost 1; bases outside the gene matches: 3. The CDR3 extends over 15 amino acids. The CDR3 sequence: CASSWRQGANTEAFF. The CDR3 nucleotides are TGTGCCAGCAGCTGGAGACAGGGGGCGAACACTGAAGCTTTCTTT.

This sequence joins TRBV6-1 and TRBJ1-1; D may be TRBD1 (5 bases). The CDR3 contains 14 residues. Germline CDR1 reads MNHNS; CDR2 reads SASEGT. V lost 1 base and J 2 bases, leaving 8 bases between the germline ends. CDR3 residues: CASSEGRANTEAFF. CDR3 sequence (DNA): TGTGCCAGCAGTGAAGGCAGGGCAAACACTGAAGCTTTCTTT.

This clone was found once. The V and J genes are TRBV9 and TRBJ1-1; D ambiguous. CDR3 size: 17 residues. The germline V and J ends were trimmed by 0 bases and 3 bases, with 18 bases remaining between them. Germline V gene sequence: CDR1 SGDLS, CDR2 YYNGEE. CDR3 nucleotides: TGTGCCAGCAGCGTAGCACCCCAGGTGGGTTGGGACACTGAAGCTTTCTTT. The encoded protein is CASSVAPQVGWDTEAFF.

This rearrangement joins TRBV4-1 to TRBJ2-3; TRBD2 aligns across 7 bases. CDR1 and CDR2 (germline): MGHRA, YSYEKL. CDR3 size: 15 residues. Trimming removed 0 bases from V and 2 bases from J; junction bases left unmatched: 2. The CDR3 bases are TGCGCCAGCAGCCAAGAAAAGCGGGACACAGATACGCAGTATTTT. Translation: CASSQEKRDTDTQYF.

This clone occurred a few times. The chain couples TRBV13 to TRBJ1-3; no clear D. The V gene lost 4 bases and the J gene lost 0 bases, with 7 bases spanning the gap. This CDR3 is built from 14 residues. Germline V lookup: CDR1 PRHDT, CDR2 FYEKMQ (reference sequence). CDR3 sequence: CASSWEHSGNTIYF. Written as DNA, the CDR3 is TGTGCCAGCAGCTGGGAGCACTCTGGAAACACCATATATTTT.

The chain has TRBV28 and TRBJ2-5, with TRBD2 as a possible D gene (5 bases). V was trimmed by 3 bases and J by 5 bases, leaving 13 bases between them. Germline V gene data show CDR1 as MDHEN and CDR2 as SYDVKM. The CDR3 consists of 14 residues. Here the CDR3 DNA reads TGTGCCAGCAGTTTGGTGGGAGCCTGGGAGACCCAGTACTTC. This codes for CASSLVGAWETQYF.

This clone was detected only a few times. The rearrangement uses TRBV14 and TRBJ2-5; D is possibly TRBD1 (5 bases). Germline assignment: CDR1 SGHDN and CDR2 FVKESK. The CDR3 is 13 amino acids. Trimming stripped 4 bases from V and 1 base from J, with 7 bases between. The DNA for the CDR3 is TGTGCCAGCAGCCGGACACTCCAAGAGACCCAGTACTTC. This gives the protein CASSRTLQETQYF.

The chain recombines TRBV4-1 with TRBJ2-4; 12 bases are shared with TRBD2. V lost 1 base, J lost 3 bases, and 4 bases stayed unmatched. The CDR3 consists of 17 residues. Germline values: CDR1 MGHRA, CDR2 YSYEKL. CDR3 residues: CASSQARTSGIKNIQYF. CDR3 coding DNA: TGCGCCAGCAGCCAAGCGAGGACTAGCGGGATCAAAAACATTCAGTACTTC.

This clone was picked up a small number of times. J is TRBJ2-5 and V is TRBV5-1; tentatively, D is TRBD1 (5 bases). The CDR3 totals 14 residues. Germline lookup yields CDR1 SGHRS and CDR2 YFSETQ. V shed 0 bases and J shed 5 bases, with 11 bases lying between them. The DNA for the CDR3 is TGCGCCAGCAGCTTGGGGCAGGGAATGGAGACCCAGTACTTC. The encoded protein is CASSLGQGMETQYF.

The sample holds one count of this clone. The chain couples TRBV25-1 to TRBJ2-7; D is possibly TRBD2 (6 bases). CDR1 and CDR2 (germline): MGHDK, SYGVNS. Trimming pared 7 bases from V and 4 bases from J, leaving 14 bases between. The CDR3 has 13 amino acids. This CDR3 reads CASTQGGEYEQYF. CDR3 coding DNA: TGTGCCAGCACTCAAGGCGGGGAGTACGAGCAGTACTTC.

The chain links TRBV7-2 to TRBJ2-7; possible D gene TRBD2, 7 bases. The length of the CDR3 is 17 residues. CDR1 and CDR2 (germline): SGHTA, FQGNSA. V lost 0 bases and J lost 6, with 21 bases in between. This chain's CDR3 is CASSLAPRRETGAEQYF. Written as DNA, the CDR3 is TGTGCCAGCAGCTTAGCGCCGCGGCGGGAGACGGGGGCCGAGCAGTACTTC.

This clone has only a few counts. The chain uses TRBV5-1 and TRBJ1-4, with 9 bases matching TRBD1. CDR1 SGHRS and CDR2 YFSETQ come from the germline V gene. This CDR3 contains 19 residues. The trim removed 3 bases at V and 8 bases at J, leaving 20 bases unmatched. CDR3 sequence reads: CASSSQQGAGRLVEEKLFF. The DNA of the CDR3 is TGCGCCAGCAGCTCGCAACAGGGGGCTGGTCGTTTGGTTGAGGAAAAACTGTTTTTT.

This chain's CDR3 is CASTQHRGKPQHF. The DNA of the CDR3 is TGTGCCAGCACCCAACACAGGGGAAAGCCCCAGCATTTT. The chain uses TRBV28 and TRBJ1-5; 7 positions match TRBD1. The CDR3 contains 13 residues. The ends lost 7 bases at V and 8 bases at J; junction bases unmatched: 8. Germline V gene lookup returns CDR1 MDHEN and CDR2 SYDVKM.

This clone was seen only a few times. The rearrangement joins TRBV29-1 to TRBJ2-1, with TRBD2 matching 11 bases. The CDR3 is 16 residues long. Germline V lookup: CDR1 SQVTM, CDR2 ANQGSEA. After removal of 3 bases from V and 0 bases from J, the junction contained 4 bases not matched to a gene. The CDR3 region has the DNA TGCAGCGTTGATGGGACTAGCGGAAGCTCCTACAATGAGCAGTTCTTC. The encoded protein is CSVDGTSGSSYNEQFF.